This TCR beta chain derives from a study of blood T cell repertoires in COVID-19. The overall study: COVID-19 samples from acute and convalescent phases originated in the United States, Italy and Spain. T cells, B-cell-depleted T cells, or PBMCs supplied cDNA or gDNA.

CDR3 length: 15 amino acids. Germline loops: CDR1 MDHEN, CDR2 SYDVKM. After removal of 5 bases from V and 6 bases from J, the junction contained 9 bases not matched to a gene. Authors' methods: For nucleated cells, counts were estimated from reference gene primer amplification. TCRdb's copy holds only in-frame clones and misses some; the assay was immunoSEQ multiplex PCR. Clonal size and the V and J genes are those of that table, whereas D and trimming came from the DNA. In the table there are 150,000 or so clones, more than 70% of which are singletons. The chain joins TRBV28 to TRBJ2-2; TRBD1 aligns across 7 bases. This receptor was taken from a woman aged 60-75 years with acute or convalescent COVID-19. Specimen: peripheral blood. This CDR3 reads CASSMIFTGAGELFF. CDR3 coding DNA: TGTGCCAGCAGTATGATCTTCACAGGGGCCGGGGAGCTGTTTTTT.